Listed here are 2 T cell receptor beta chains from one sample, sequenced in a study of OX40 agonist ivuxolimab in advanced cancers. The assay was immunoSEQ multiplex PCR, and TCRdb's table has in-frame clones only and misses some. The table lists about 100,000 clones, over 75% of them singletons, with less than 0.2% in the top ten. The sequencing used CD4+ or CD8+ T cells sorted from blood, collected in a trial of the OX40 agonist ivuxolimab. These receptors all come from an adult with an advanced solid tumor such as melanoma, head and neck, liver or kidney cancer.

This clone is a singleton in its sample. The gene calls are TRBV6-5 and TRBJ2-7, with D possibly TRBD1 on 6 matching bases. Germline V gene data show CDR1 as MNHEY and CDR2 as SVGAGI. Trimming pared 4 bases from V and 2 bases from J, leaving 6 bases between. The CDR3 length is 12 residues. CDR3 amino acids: CASSWTAYEQYF. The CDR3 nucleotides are TGTGCCAGCAGTTGGACAGCCTACGAGCAGTACTTC.

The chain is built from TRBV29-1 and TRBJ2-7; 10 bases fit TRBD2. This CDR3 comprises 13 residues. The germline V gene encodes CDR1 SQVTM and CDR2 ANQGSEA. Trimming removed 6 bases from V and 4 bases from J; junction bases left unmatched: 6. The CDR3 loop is CSVEGAGGYEQYF. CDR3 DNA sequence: TGCAGCGTGGAGGGAGCGGGAGGGTACGAGCAGTACTTC.